The 18 T cell receptor beta chains in this list originate from one sample, sequenced in a study of T cell repertoires in cytomegalovirus infection. TCRdb re-analysed the reads in MiXCR, keeping a single row per CDR3 protein. The data hold around 530,000 distinct CDR3 sequences, with more than 15% observed a single time. Sequencing was performed on CD8+ T cells from PBMCs. The receptors shown here come from a human donor in good health (CMV status not recorded). Some clones in this sample may be carry-over from other donors' samples.

This clonotype was observed many times. V is TRBV7-9 and J is TRBJ2-1; D remains ambiguous. This CDR3 has 12 residues. The germline gives CDR1 SEHNR, CDR2 FQNEAQ (reference sequence). Trimming shortened V by 2 bases and J by 5 bases, and 4 bases separated the two germline ends. The CDR3 coding sequence is TGTGCCAGCAGCTTATTGAACAATGAGCAGTTCTTC. The encoded protein is CASSLLNNEQFF.

This clonotype appeared many times. This chain links TRBV12-5 with TRBJ1-1; D is unresolved. Germline CDR1 and CDR2: LGHNT and FRNRAP. V was trimmed by 4 bases and J by 4 bases, leaving 7 bases between them. The CDR3 has 12 amino acids. DNA for the CDR3: TGTGCTAGTGGTTCCGGACCCACTGAAGCTTTCTTT. Encoded protein: CASGSGPTEAFF.

This chain joins TRBV20-1 and TRBJ1-5; no definite D call. This CDR3 has 12 amino acids. V was pared by 3 bases and J by 3 bases, with 6 bases between. Germline V gives CDR1 DFQATT, CDR2 SNEGSKA (reference sequence). CDR3 bases: TGCAGTGCTAGGAATATCAATCAGCCCCAGCATTTT. As protein: CSARNINQPQHF.

This clonotype was picked up a small number of times. V is TRBV19 and J is TRBJ2-1, with TRBD2 matching 7 bases. V shed 5 bases and J 7 bases; nucleotides not matched to a gene: 17. This CDR3 spans 17 amino acids. Per the germline V gene, CDR1 is LNHDA and CDR2 is SQIVND (reference sequence). CDR3 loop: CASSPSFWAGAGNEQFF. Here the CDR3 DNA reads TGTGCCAGTAGTCCCTCCTTTTGGGCGGGAGCAGGGAATGAGCAGTTCTTC.

This clonotype was counted only a few times. The chain combines TRBV5-1 with TRBJ2-2, with 8 nucleotides matching TRBD1. CDR3 length equals 17 residues. Germline CDR1 and CDR2: SGHRS and YFSETQ. V was pared by 4 bases and J by 2 bases, with 10 bases of the junction left unmatched. The CDR3 protein is CASSLLRDRPNTGELFF. The CDR3 nucleotides are TGCGCCAGCAGCCTCCTTAGGGACAGGCCCAACACCGGGGAGCTGTTTTTT. The whole variable domain, remainder taken from reference TRBV5-1 and TRBJ2-2, is KAGVTQTPRYLIKTRGQQVTLSCSPISGHRSVSWYQQTPGQGLQFLFEYFSETQRNKGNFPGRFSGRQFSNSRSEMNVSTLELGDSALYLCASSLLRDRPNTGELFFGEGSRLTVL.

This clonotype was counted a few times. The gene calls are TRBV6-5 and TRBJ1-1; D is undetermined. Deletions cut 5 bases from V and 5 bases from J, with 12 bases between. The CDR3 extends over 13 amino acids. Germline V CDR1 and CDR2: MNHEY, SVGAGI. The CDR3 bases are TGTGCCAGCAGTCCGGACTTCGGGACTGAAGCTTTCTTT. This translates into CASSPDFGTEAFF.

The CDR3 here is CASSELRETMNTEAFF. The DNA for the CDR3 is TGTGCCAGCAGTGAGCTCAGGGAGACCATGAACACTGAAGCTTTCTTT. V usage is TRBV6-5 and J usage is TRBJ1-1; D is possibly TRBD1 (5 bases). The CDR3 length is 16 residues. V shed 5 bases and J shed 0 bases, with 16 bases lying between them. Germline V gene data show CDR1 as MNHEY and CDR2 as SVGAGI.

This clonotype came up a few times. The chain combines TRBV12-3 or TRBV12-4 with TRBJ2-7, with TRBD2 matching over 8 bases. V lost 6 bases, J lost 4 bases, and 8 bases stayed unmatched. The CDR3 loop spans 14 amino acids. The CDR3 DNA reads TGTGCCAGCAGCTACGGGGGGGCCTTTTACGAGCAGTACTTC. Its translation: CASSYGGAFYEQYF.

This clonotype was recorded at least ten times. The gene calls are TRBV6-5 and TRBJ1-1, with 8 bases matching TRBD1. Germline CDR1 reads MNHEY; CDR2 reads SVGAGI. The CDR3 runs 15 residues. Losses at the gene ends were 0 bases for V and 3 bases for J; bases not matched to a gene: 3. As DNA, the CDR3 is TGTGCCAGCAGTTACTCCGGGACAGGTTACACTGAAGCTTTCTTT. This gives the protein CASSYSGTGYTEAFF.

This clonotype has at least ten counts. The chain employs TRBV7-9 and TRBJ2-4, with TRBD2 matching over 9 bases. The CDR3 consists of 17 residues. V shed 4 bases, J shed 0 bases, and the junction held 7 bases outside the gene matches. Germline V gene data show CDR1 as SEHNR and CDR2 as FQNEAQ (reference sequence). CDR3 DNA sequence: TGTGCCAGCAGCTCCGAGACTAGCGGTTTAGCCAAAAACATTCAGTACTTC. Amino acid sequence: CASSSETSGLAKNIQYF.

The V call is TRBV10-1, the J call TRBJ1-1; D is uncertain. V lost 3 bases to trimming and J lost 5 bases, with 10 bases between them. The CDR3 length is 13 residues. Germline V gives CDR1 WNHNN, CDR2 SYGVQD (reference sequence). DNA of the CDR3: TGCGCCAGCAGTGACCCTTCATCGACTGAAGCTTTCTTT. Translation: CASSDPSSTEAFF.

The chain recombines TRBV6-1 with TRBJ2-7; D is perhaps TRBD1 or TRBD2 (6 bases each). V dropped 3 bases and J dropped 7 bases, with 19 bases sitting between them. The CDR3 spans 15 residues. CDR1 is MNHNS, CDR2 SASEGT, per germline. The CDR3 sequence: CASSDHREELWEQYF. The CDR3 nucleotides are TGTGCCAGCAGTGACCACAGGGAGGAATTGTGGGAGCAGTACTTC.

The chain couples TRBV9 to TRBJ2-7, with 9 bases that match TRBD2. V lost 4 bases and J lost 3; bases outside the gene matches: 5. CDR3 length equals 14 residues. Looked up from germline, CDR1 is SGDLS and CDR2 is YYNGEE. The CDR3 DNA reads TGTGCCAGCAGCCCCCGTAGCGGGAGCTACGAGCAGTACTTC. This codes for CASSPRSGSYEQYF.

This clonotype was observed many times. The genes are TRBV13 and TRBJ2-3; TRBD2 aligns across 7 bases. This CDR3 region has 14 residues. Looked up from germline, CDR1 is PRHDT and CDR2 is FYEKMQ (reference sequence). The V and J ends lost 2 bases and 4 bases, in that order; junction bases with no gene match: 3. CDR3 sequence: CASSLRREPDTQYF. The CDR3 region has the DNA TGTGCCAGCAGCTTACGGCGGGAGCCAGATACGCAGTATTTT.

This clonotype was detected many times. CDR3 in amino acids: CASSLGMGYNEQFF. For the CDR3, the DNA is TGTGCCAGCAGCTTGGGGATGGGCTACAATGAGCAGTTCTTC. The chain joins TRBV11-2 to TRBJ2-1; no firm D call. The V gene's germline CDR1 is SGHAT and CDR2 FQNNGV. The V and J ends lost 3 bases and 3 bases respectively, with 9 bases between them. The CDR3 runs 14 residues.

This clonotype has ten or more counts. The chain combines TRBV4-1 with TRBJ2-1; TRBD2 is a possible D gene (6 bases). Germline assignment: CDR1 MGHRA and CDR2 YSYEKL. CDR3 length: 16 amino acids. V gave up 2 bases and J gave up 1 base, with 12 bases separating them. The CDR3 DNA is TGCGCCAGCAGCCAAAGGGCGGGATCGTCCTACAATGAGCAGTTCTTC. This codes for CASSQRAGSSYNEQFF.

This clonotype occurred a few times. J is TRBJ2-1 and V is TRBV20-1; weak D call: TRBD2 (6 bases). CDR3 length: 12 residues. Trimming removed 5 bases at V and 5 bases at J, with 10 bases between. From germline, CDR1 is DFQATT and CDR2 SNEGSKA (reference sequence). Here the CDR3 DNA reads TGCAGTGCTTCGGGACTCAACAATGAGCAGTTCTTC. This sequence encodes CSASGLNNEQFF.

This clonotype was observed a few times. The J gene is TRBJ2-7, the V gene TRBV14, with TRBD1 matching over 7 bases. V lost 1 base to trimming and J lost 0 bases; unmatched junction nucleotides: 9. Germline V gene sequence: CDR1 SGHDN, CDR2 FVKESK. This CDR3 has 17 residues. The CDR3 loop is CASSQVKGGQTSYEQYF. DNA for the CDR3: TGTGCCAGCAGCCAAGTCAAAGGGGGACAGACCTCCTACGAGCAGTACTTC.